This T cell receptor beta chain came from a study of cytomegalovirus exposure and HLA in healthy donors. Study results and limitations: Later on, an analysis showed TCR association rates differing by HLA locus, with DRB1 the most and HLA-C the fewest.

Trimming took 6 bases from V and 4 from J; bases not matched to a gene: 7. From germline, CDR1 is MGHDK and CDR2 SYGVNS. This CDR3 contains 14 residues. As for this clone: Its antigen is unknown.

The PCR ran on 60 Vbeta and 13 Jbeta primers. The repertoire was sequenced with immunoSEQ multiplex PCR; TCRdb's copy has only in-frame clones and lacks some. The table includes roughly 110,000 clones, 60% to 80% detected once. Specimen: PBMCs. The V and J genes are TRBV25-1 and TRBJ1-1, with TRBD1 matching 8 bases. The clonotype was recovered from a man in his forties in good health and CMV-seronegative. CDR3 bases: TGTGCCAGCAGGCCCAACAGGGGGGGCACTGAAGCTTTCTTT. Translation: CASRPNRGGTEAFF.